These 16 T cell receptor beta chains were all obtained from the same sample, sequenced in a study of T cell repertoires in cytomegalovirus infection. One entry per CDR3 protein results from TCRdb running MiXCR on the reads. Of about 920,000 distinct CDR3 sequences in the sample, under 40% were seen once. For these TCRs, the target antigens are not known. This sample comprised cultured CD8+ T cells from PBMCs, obtained from culture after CMV antigen stimulation. These TCRs come from a human donor in good health (CMV status not recorded). Some clones in this sample may be carry-over from other donors' samples.

The V and J genes are TRBV4-3 and TRBJ2-1; D possibly corresponds to TRBD1 (6 bases). Deletions cut 0 bases from V and 3 bases from J, with 9 bases between. CDR1 is LGHNA and CDR2 is YSLEER in the germline V gene. This CDR3 is built from 15 residues. The CDR3 DNA reads as TGCGCCAGCAGCCAAGAACAGGGAGACTACAATGAGCAGTTCTTC. It yields the protein CASSQEQGDYNEQFF.

The J gene is TRBJ2-3, the V gene TRBV6-2 or TRBV6-3, with D hard to call. Trimming shortened V by 3 bases and J by 9 bases, and 16 bases separated the two germline ends. This CDR3 has 14 residues. Looked up from germline, CDR1 is MNHEY and CDR2 is SVGEGT. CDR3 in DNA: TGTGCCAGCAGTTATCTAATGACTTCTCGGACGCAGTATTTT. Translation: CASSYLMTSRTQYF.

Points on this clonotype: A junction boundary mismatches the germline segment, possibly from a read error. V and J are TRBV4-1 and TRBJ1-1; 7 nucleotides line up with TRBD1. This CDR3 region has 13 residues. CDR1 is MGHRA, CDR2 YSYEKL, per germline. For the CDR3, the DNA is TGCGCCAGCAGCCACCACGACAGGGATGAAGCTCTCTTT. Its translation is CASSHHDRDEALF.

This clonotype was counted at least ten times. The rearrangement links TRBV7-2 to TRBJ2-1; perhaps TRBD2 as D (5 bases). Germline V gene lookup returns CDR1 SGHTA and CDR2 FQGNSA. V was pared by 1 base and J by 5 bases, with 15 bases between. The CDR3 has 16 amino acids. CDR3: CASSLGTSFLDNEQFF. CDR3 DNA sequence: TGTGCCAGCAGCTTAGGCACTAGTTTTCTTGACAATGAGCAGTTCTTC.

This chain connects TRBV6-2 or TRBV6-3 to TRBJ2-2, with D possibly being TRBD1 or TRBD2 (5 bases each). CDR3 length equals 13 residues. Per the germline V gene, CDR1 is MNHEY and CDR2 is SVGEGT. V lost 6 bases and J lost 3, with 8 bases in between. This chain's CDR3 is CASRGVDTGELFF. CDR3 nucleotide sequence: TGTGCCAGCAGGGGGGTTGACACCGGGGAGCTGTTTTTT.

The chain employs TRBV5-6 and TRBJ1-2, with 9 bases matching TRBD1. The CDR3 spans 12 residues. Germline V gene sequence: CDR1 SGHDT, CDR2 YYEEEE. Germline trimming cut 7 bases from V and 5 bases from J; bases unmatched to any gene: 3. The CDR3 sequence: CASQGQGYGYTF. The CDR3 nucleotides read TGTGCCAGCCAGGGACAGGGTTATGGCTACACCTTC. Looking up the rest from reference TRBV5-6 and TRBJ1-2 gives the full variable domain: DAGVTQSPTHLIKTRGQQVTLRCSPKSGHDTVSWYQQALGQGPQFIFQYYEEEERQRGNFPDRFSGHQFPNYSSELNVNALLLGDSALYLCASQGQGYGYTFGSGTRLTVV.

This clonotype has more than one count but fewer than ten. V usage is TRBV4-3 and J usage is TRBJ2-7, with D possibly matching TRBD2 (6 bases). CDR1 is LGHNA, CDR2 YSLEER, per germline. The CDR3 extends over 13 amino acids. The CDR3 sequence: CASSLREFNEQYV. The CDR3 DNA reads as TGCGCCAGTAGCCTACGGGAGTTCAACGAGCAGTACGTC.

This chain connects TRBV20-1 to TRBJ2-7, with 9 bases identical to TRBD2. CDR1 is DFQATT and CDR2 is SNEGSKA in the germline V gene (reference sequence). J lost 1 base, V lost 0 bases, and 7 bases had no gene match. CDR3 length: 16 amino acids. The CDR3 bases are TGCAGTGCTAGAGATAGGCGGGGGGGCCTGTCCTACGAGCAGTACTTC. Protein: CSARDRRGGLSYEQYF.

The chain has TRBV6-1 and TRBJ2-3, with TRBD1 matching 7 bases. With 6 bases clipped from V and 6 bases from J, the junction kept 9 bases outside the gene matches. This CDR3 spans 14 amino acids. CDR1 and CDR2 (germline): MNHNS, SASEGT. CDR3 nucleotide sequence: TGTGCCAGCAGGAGGGGGCCCAGGATGGATACGCAGTATTTT. Residues: CASRRGPRMDTQYF.

V is TRBV4-1 and J is TRBJ2-7; 7 bases match TRBD1. The junction had 3 bases not matched to a gene; V was cut back by 4 bases and J by 0 bases. CDR1 is MGHRA and CDR2 is YSYEKL in the germline V gene. The CDR3 has 14 residues. The CDR3 nucleotides read TGCGCCAGCAGCCCCTACAGGGGCTCCTACGAGCAGTACTTC. This translates into CASSPYRGSYEQYF.

The gene calls are TRBV27 and TRBJ1-5; a weak D match, TRBD1 (5 bases). V was trimmed by 5 bases and J by 0 bases, leaving 11 bases between them. Per the germline V gene, CDR1 is MNHEY and CDR2 is SMNVEV (reference sequence). The CDR3 runs 15 residues. The chain's CDR3 is CASSHQGGSNQPQHF. The CDR3 nucleotides are TGTGCCAGCAGTCACCAGGGAGGTAGCAATCAGCCCCAGCATTTT.

The chain uses TRBV4-1 and TRBJ2-1; 9 bases line up with TRBD2. The V and J ends lost 1 base and 0 bases, in that order; junction bases with no gene match: 4. This CDR3 region has 17 residues. Germline assignment: CDR1 MGHRA and CDR2 YSYEKL. The CDR3 bases are TGCGCCAGCAGCCAAGGAGAAGCGGGGGGCTCCTACAATGAGCAGTTCTTC. Protein: CASSQGEAGGSYNEQFF.

The chain has TRBV7-6 and TRBJ2-5, with D hard to call. Trimming took off 4 bases at V and 7 bases at J, with 13 bases between the two ends. CDR3 length: 13 amino acids. Germline CDR1 is SGHVS and CDR2 is FNYEAQ. In DNA, the CDR3 is TGTGCCAGCAGCTCGTCTGGCTCGGGGACCCAGTACTTC. As protein: CASSSSGSGTQYF.

This clonotype was found a few times. J is TRBJ2-5 and V is TRBV7-6, with 7 bases aligning to TRBD1. The V and J ends lost 5 bases and 3 bases, in that order; junction bases with no gene match: 6. CDR1 SGHVS and CDR2 FNYEAQ come from the germline V gene. The CDR3 has 14 residues. CDR3 sequence reads: CASSPRDSKETQYF. CDR3 sequence (DNA): TGTGCCAGCAGCCCCCGGGACAGCAAAGAGACCCAGTACTTC. Full variable domain (outside the CDR3, taken from reference TRBV7-6 and TRBJ2-5): GAGVSQSPRYKVTKRGQDVALRCDPISGHVSLYWYRQALGQGPEFLTYFNYEAQQDKSGLPNDRFSAERPEGSISTLTIQRTEQRDSAMYRCASSPRDSKETQYFGPGTRLLVL.

The chain links TRBV6-6 to TRBJ2-3; D unresolved. Germline assignment: CDR1 MNHNY and CDR2 SVGAGI (reference sequence). The V end was cut by 10 bases, the J end by 5 bases, with 13 bases between. The CDR3 length is 12 residues. CDR3 sequence (DNA): TGTGCCATCCGTCTTGCGGAAGATACGCAGTATTTT. Its translation: CAIRLAEDTQYF.

CDR3 sequence reads: CSVVGPKGTEAFF. CDR3 bases: TGCAGCGTTGTCGGGCCTAAGGGGACTGAAGCTTTCTTT. This rearrangement joins TRBV29-1 to TRBJ1-1, with D perhaps TRBD1 (5 bases). Germline-derived CDR1 and CDR2 are SQVTM and ANQGSEA. The CDR3 covers 13 residues. Trimming cost V 4 bases and J 5 bases, with 14 bases left between them.